This T cell receptor beta chain was sequenced in a study of T cell responses to AZD1222 COVID-19 vaccine. Study-wide results and limits: Donors were mostly white British, more females; clonal diversity possibly underestimated. Nearly half of spike-specific TCRs reportedly target unmutated variant regions. Just a handful of AZD1222 recipients tested seropositive at baseline. Elevations in Spike-specific TCR breadth and depth followed administration of two AZD1222 doses.

Assay used: immunoSEQ multiplex PCR; TCRdb lists only in-frame clones, some missing. The table lists 60,000 to 100,000 clones, about 92% of them singletons. In regard to this clone: Antigen unknown.

Trimming shortened V by 4 bases and J by 6 bases, and 9 bases separated the two germline ends. CDR3 length: 13 residues. Germline CDR1 MNHEY, CDR2 SVGEGT. The sample was peripheral blood, taken on day 0 of MenACWY control vaccination. The chain couples TRBV6-2 or TRBV6-3 to TRBJ2-2; D is possibly TRBD2 (5 bases). This TCR derives from an adult in good health. CDR3 in amino acids: CASSLTGAGELFF. CDR3 in DNA: TGTGCCAGCAGTTTGACCGGGGCCGGGGAGCTGTTTTTT.